These T cell receptor beta chains were read from a single sample in a study of blood T cell repertoires in COVID-19. The protocol was immunoSEQ multiplex PCR, while the TCRdb copy is restricted to in-frame clones and leaves out a portion. Among around 73,000 clones listed, approximately 84% were seen once. The sequencing input was peripheral blood. These receptors all stem from a human donor in a cohort sampled during active COVID-19. The CDR3 runs from the conserved cysteine through the conserved F or W. Fields, in order: J gene, CDR3 length, clone size, V gene, CDR3 protein. Expanded clones get a size class; other rows say once, few or many, or leave the size out.

>TRBJ1-2|13|.|TRBV11-1
CASSRTGLYGYTF
>TRBJ1-6|18|.|TRBV6-1
CASSEGSLTAENNSPLHF
>TRBJ1-1|13|once|TRBV5-1
CASSTILNTEAFF
>TRBJ2-1|15|.|TRBV28
CASSLRTGGPIEQFF
>TRBJ1-6|11|.|TRBV11-2
CASSYGTDLHF
>TRBJ2-5|17|.|TRBV19
CASSITRDRKVQETQYF
>TRBJ1-5|16|once|TRBV21-1
CASSKVEGASNQPQHF
>TRBJ1-2|14|few|TRBV4-1
CASSQDEQVYGYTF
>TRBJ1-1|14|.|TRBV6-6
CASSPGTGFTEAFF
>TRBJ1-4|16|.|TRBV19
CASSMKSAGIREKLFF
>TRBJ2-5|17|.|TRBV28
CASRPISGTGGWETQYF
>TRBJ2-1|14|.|TRBV11-3
CASSFGQGAYEQFF
>TRBJ2-1|15|.|TRBV2
CARSGRQNSYNEQFF
>TRBJ1-4|15|.|TRBV7-9
CASSPRQGSNEKLFF
>TRBJ1-2|13|few|TRBV19
CASTGFQDYGYTF
>TRBJ2-1|15|.|TRBV19
CASSIVPAGGNEQFF
>TRBJ2-7|16|.|TRBV27
CASRYATGGPLGEQYF
>TRBJ2-5|14|.|TRBV7-9
CASSLSEAQETQYF
>TRBJ2-1|18|.|TRBV6-7
CASSYFNLRGQRRNEQFF
>TRBJ2-7|14|few|TRBV10-2
CASSDPGTVNEQYF
>TRBJ2-5|13|.|TRBV18
CASSRDRQETQYF
>TRBJ2-2|15|.|TRBV4-2
CASSQETAEAGELFF
>TRBJ2-6|20|.|TRBV23-1
CASSQSDRGPYYSGANVLTF
>TRBJ1-2|13|.|TRBV5-4
CASSLLQGSGYTF
>TRBJ2-5|13|once|TRBV7-2
CASSPPTRETQYF
>TRBJ1-1|12|once|TRBV29-1
CSVQAGGPSAFF
>TRBJ2-7|14|.|TRBV11-3
CASSSTGGSYEQYF
>TRBJ1-4|17|few|TRBV9
CASSGGPRDRVDEKLFF
>TRBJ2-7|14|.|TRBV11-2
CASSFGPGSYEQYF
>TRBJ1-3|16|.|TRBV9
CASSVGTGPFGNTIYF
>TRBJ2-1|13|.|TRBV20-1
CSASVAVAYEQFF